These 26 T cell receptor beta chains were sequenced from one sample in a study of CD8+CD57+ T cells in acquired aplastic anemia. The patients chosen for sequencing had shown expansion of CD8+CD57+ cells (detected by flow cytometry). The TCR beta profiling, which covered VDJ combination and CDR3 sequence, was carried out using genomic DNA as the template. TCRdb re-derived calls from the reads in MiXCR, one entry per CDR3 protein. The profile shows roughly 290,000 distinct CDR3 sequences, roughly 53% of them singletons. The sample was sorted CD4+, CD8+, or CD8+CD57+ T cells (not recorded which) from PBMCs. These receptor sequences come from a human donor with aplastic anemia.

This clonotype was recorded a few times. The chain carries TRBV20-1 and TRBJ1-3, with 7 bases aligning to TRBD1. J was trimmed by 2 bases and V by 3 bases; bases with no gene match: 7. The CDR3 runs to 15 residues. Germline CDR1 DFQATT, CDR2 SNEGSKA (reference sequence). Here the CDR3 reads CSARGDRVTGNTIYF. For the CDR3, the DNA is TGCAGTGCTAGGGGAGACAGGGTTACTGGAAACACCATATATTTT.

This clonotype was recorded at least ten times. The V gene is TRBV6-5, the J gene TRBJ2-5, with D maybe TRBD2 (5 bases). Trimming took off 7 bases at V and 2 bases at J, with 26 bases between the two ends. There are 18 residues in the CDR3. Germline V gene lookup returns CDR1 MNHEY and CDR2 SVGAGI. CDR3 DNA: TGTGCCAGCACCCCCCGAGGTCGGCTAGCTAATGGGCAAGAGACCCAGTACTTC. Translated: CASTPRGRLANGQETQYF.

The rearrangement uses TRBV7-8 and TRBJ2-5, with D maybe TRBD1 (5 bases). Trimming cost V 11 bases and J 1 base, with 14 bases left between them. The CDR3 sequence is 13 residues long. CDR1 SGHVS and CDR2 FQNEAQ come from the germline V gene. DNA of the CDR3: TGTGCCTGGAGCAAGGGGCCCCAAGAGACCCAGTACTTC. Its protein product is CAWSKGPQETQYF.

The rearrangement joins TRBV10-3 to TRBJ1-5, with a weak D call TRBD1 (5 bases). V was shortened by 2 bases and J by 0 bases, with 8 bases between the two germline ends. The CDR3 is made up of 15 amino acids. Germline V CDR1 and CDR2: ENHRY, SYGVKD. CDR3 DNA: TGTGCCATCAGTGAGAGGGGATATAGCAATCAGCCCCAGCATTTT. This sequence encodes CAISERGYSNQPQHF.

The genes are TRBV18 and TRBJ2-7; 7 nucleotides line up with TRBD1. There are 17 residues in the CDR3. Germline CDR1 KGHSH, CDR2 LQKENI. V lost 2 bases to trimming and J lost 4 bases; unmatched junction nucleotides: 14. The CDR3 reads CASSPNAWGTATYEQYF. CDR3 nucleotides: TGTGCCAGCTCACCAAACGCTTGGGGGACAGCGACATACGAGCAGTACTTC.

The chain recombines TRBV9 with TRBJ1-1, with D perhaps TRBD1 (6 bases). Trimming removed 2 bases from V and 8 bases from J, with 7 bases in between. CDR3 length: 11 amino acids. Germline V CDR1 and CDR2: SGDLS, YYNGEE. CDR3 sequence: CASSVDREAFF. In nucleotides, the CDR3 is TGTGCCAGCAGCGTTGACAGGGAAGCTTTCTTT.

The V gene is TRBV11-2, the J gene TRBJ1-1; D might be TRBD1 (5 bases). CDR3 length equals 15 residues. Germline CDR1 SGHAT, CDR2 FQNNGV. Trimming took off 5 bases at V and 5 bases at J, with 18 bases between the two ends. CDR3 region: CASSARQRGKTEAFF. Written as DNA, the CDR3 is TGTGCCAGCAGCGCGAGACAGCGTGGGAAGACTGAAGCTTTCTTT.

The rearrangement joins TRBV4-1 to TRBJ1-1; the match to TRBD1 covers 9 bases. Germline V gene data show CDR1 as MGHRA and CDR2 as YSYEKL. V lost 3 bases to trimming and J lost 4 bases; unmatched junction nucleotides: 9. This CDR3 has 16 amino acids. The CDR3 spells CASSHPLDRGGTEAFF. The CDR3 DNA is TGCGCCAGCAGCCATCCACTCGACAGGGGGGGCACTGAAGCTTTCTTT.

This clonotype was detected many times. The chain combines TRBV6-5 with TRBJ2-7; TRBD2 matches 8 bases. The V gene's germline CDR1 is MNHEY and CDR2 SVGAGI. Trimming took 2 bases from V and 6 from J; bases not matched to a gene: 6. The CDR3 covers 14 residues. In nucleotides, the CDR3 is TGTGCCAGCAGTTACCTGGCGGGGGGACGCGAGCAGTACTTC. Translated: CASSYLAGGREQYF.

The chain is built from TRBV2 and TRBJ1-4; D is possibly TRBD1 (6 bases). This CDR3 has 15 residues. Germline CDR1 SNHLY, CDR2 FYNNEI. V was clipped by 5 bases and J by 8 bases, with 18 bases between them. Written as DNA, the CDR3 is TGTGCCAGCAGTCCAACAGGGTTGGGTCTGGAAAAACTGTTTTTT. Its translation: CASSPTGLGLEKLFF. Together with reference TRBV2 and TRBJ1-4, the CDR3 gives the full variable domain: EPEVTQTPSHQVTQMGQEVILRCVPISNHLYFYWYRQILGQKVEFLVSFYNNEISEKSEIFDDQFSVERPDGSNFTLKIRSTKLEDSAMYFCASSPTGLGLEKLFFGSGTQLSVL.

The rearrangement joins TRBV15 to TRBJ1-1; D is uncertain. The germline CDR1 and CDR2 sequences are LNHNV and YYDKDF (reference sequence). This CDR3 is 14 amino acids long. Trimming left V 0 bases short and J 3 bases short, with 8 bases between. CDR3 sequence reads: CATSRDPGDTEAFF. The CDR3, as DNA: TGTGCCACCAGCAGAGATCCCGGGGACACTGAAGCTTTCTTT.

This clonotype appeared many times. This rearrangement joins TRBV6-5 to TRBJ1-3; D is ambiguous. The CDR3 has 15 residues. The V gene's germline CDR1 is MNHEY and CDR2 SVGAGI. Between the trimmed V and J ends, which lost 5 bases and 0 bases, there was a span of 11 bases. CDR3 coding DNA: TGTGCCAGCAGTGCACACCAGAGCTCTGGAAACACCATATATTTT. Translating gives CASSAHQSSGNTIYF.

This rearrangement joins TRBV24-1 to TRBJ2-1; the match to TRBD2 covers 9 bases. CDR3 length equals 15 residues. CDR1 is KGHDR and CDR2 is SFDVKD in the germline V gene. V lost 4 bases to trimming and J lost 3 bases; unmatched junction nucleotides: 3. The CDR3 loop is CATSERTSDYNEQFF. In nucleotides, the CDR3 is TGTGCCACCAGTGAACGGACTAGCGACTACAATGAGCAGTTCTTC.

This clonotype was counted once. The chain uses TRBV10-2 and TRBJ2-1, with D tentatively TRBD1 (5 bases). The CDR3 is 14 residues long. The germline CDR1 and CDR2 sequences are WSHSY and SAAADI. Between the trimmed V and J ends, which lost 4 bases and 12 bases, there was a span of 19 bases. The CDR3 protein is CASSGTLITDTQFF. The CDR3 bases are TGCGCCAGCAGTGGGACACTTATCACAGATACGCAGTTCTTC.

The chain uses TRBV19 and TRBJ1-5; D is unclear. The germline CDR1 and CDR2 sequences are LNHDA and SQIVND (reference sequence). The CDR3 has 16 amino acids. V gave up 4 bases and J gave up 1 base, with 14 bases separating them. CDR3 sequence: CASSKPTRGSNQPQHF. The CDR3 DNA is TGTGCCAGTAGTAAACCGACCCGCGGGAGCAATCAGCCCCAGCATTTT. The variable domain in full, with the rest retrieved from reference TRBV19 and TRBJ1-5, is DGGITQSPKYLFRKEGQNVTLSCEQNLNHDAMYWYRQDPGQGLRLIYYSQIVNDFQKGDIAEGYSVSREKKESFPLTVTSAQKNPTAFYLCASSKPTRGSNQPQHFGDGTRLSIL.

V usage is TRBV2 and J usage is TRBJ2-6; 8 nucleotides align to TRBD1. Germline values: CDR1 SNHLY, CDR2 FYNNEI. With V trimmed by 4 bases and J by 0 bases, 8 bases remained unmatched. The CDR3 runs 18 residues. The CDR3 region is CASSGSRDRISGANVLTF. CDR3 in DNA: TGTGCCAGCAGTGGTAGCCGGGACAGGATCTCTGGGGCCAACGTCCTGACTTTC.

The chain carries TRBV5-4 and TRBJ2-3; the D gene is possibly TRBD1 (5 bases). V gave up 0 bases and J gave up 4 bases, with 12 bases separating them. The CDR3 spans 15 residues. The germline gives CDR1 SGHNT, CDR2 YYREEE (reference sequence). CDR3 residues: CASSLVGRVADTQYF. CDR3 coding DNA: TGTGCCAGCAGCTTGGTAGGCAGGGTTGCAGATACGCAGTATTTT.

There are a few counts of this clonotype. The gene calls are TRBV2 and TRBJ2-3; D uncertain. The CDR3 is 14 amino acids. V lost 3 bases to trimming and J lost 2 bases, with 9 bases between them. Germline V gene lookup returns CDR1 SNHLY and CDR2 FYNNEI. In DNA form, the CDR3 reads TGTGCCAGCAGTGACAGCCGACACACAGATACGCAGTATTTT. Translation gives CASSDSRHTDTQYF.

V gene TRBV2 combines with J gene TRBJ1-2, with D perhaps TRBD1 (6 bases). This CDR3 is built from 12 residues. V dropped 6 bases and J dropped 4 bases, with 9 bases sitting between them. CDR1 SNHLY and CDR2 FYNNEI come from the germline V gene. CDR3 loop: CASRQGAYGYTF. As DNA, the CDR3 is TGTGCCAGCAGACAGGGTGCCTATGGCTACACCTTC.

The genes are TRBV25-1 and TRBJ2-3; tentative D call: TRBD2 (5 bases). The CDR3 loop spans 15 amino acids. Germline CDR1 and CDR2: MGHDK and SYGVNS. With 3 bases removed from V and 5 bases from J, the gap between germline ends came to 15 bases. The CDR3 sequence is CASSDPLGVRDTQYF. The DNA for the CDR3 is TGTGCCAGCAGTGATCCCCTGGGAGTGCGAGATACGCAGTATTTT. Drawing the rest from reference TRBV25-1 and TRBJ2-3, the complete variable domain is EADIYQTPRYLVIGTGKKITLECSQTMGHDKMYWYQQDPGMELHLIHYSYGVNSTEKGDLSSESTVSRIRTEHFPLTLESARPSHTSQYLCASSDPLGVRDTQYFGPGTRLTVL.

The chain has TRBV2 and TRBJ1-5; possible D gene TRBD1, 5 bases. Germline V gene sequence: CDR1 SNHLY, CDR2 FYNNEI. Trimming removed 4 bases from V and 4 bases from J, with 17 bases in between. This CDR3 is built from 16 residues. DNA for the CDR3: TGTGCCAGCAGTGCGGCCCCCGGGACGGCGAATCAGCCCCAGCATTTT. Translated: CASSAAPGTANQPQHF.

This clonotype came up many times. This chain joins TRBV6-5 and TRBJ2-1; D uncertain. The V end lost 6 bases, the J end lost 1 base, and 7 bases lay between the germline ends. Germline V CDR1 and CDR2: MNHEY, SVGAGI. The CDR3 extends over 13 amino acids. The CDR3 DNA reads as TGTGCCAGCAGGGACCAATCCTACAATGAGCAGTTCTTC. It is translated as CASRDQSYNEQFF.

This clonotype was counted at least ten times. The chain has TRBV11-2 and TRBJ2-5; D gene unclear. V lost 0 bases and J 0 bases, leaving 5 bases between the germline ends. The germline V gene has CDR1 SGHAT and CDR2 FQNNGV. The CDR3 length is 14 residues. In DNA, the CDR3 is TGTGCCAGCAGCTTAGAGGGCAACCAAGAGACCCAGTACTTC. Amino acid sequence: CASSLEGNQETQYF.

Concerning this clonotype: A much more abundant neighbour one base away suggests this may be a read error. CDR3 protein: CASSWTSGTYDEQFF. The CDR3 nucleotides read TGTGCCAGCAGCTGGACTAGCGGGACCTACGATGAGCAGTTCTTC. This chain links TRBV7-9 with TRBJ2-1; 12 nucleotides align to TRBD2. The CDR3 consists of 15 residues. The germline CDR1 and CDR2 sequences are SEHNR and FQNEAQ (reference sequence).

V usage is TRBV7-9 and J usage is TRBJ2-2; tentatively, D is TRBD1 (6 bases). V lost 10 bases and J 0 bases, leaving 12 bases between the germline ends. The CDR3 contains 14 residues. CDR1 and CDR2 (germline): SEHNR, FQNEAQ (reference sequence). CDR3 sequence: CAITQGANTGELFF. The CDR3 DNA follows: TGTGCCATCACACAGGGAGCGAACACCGGGGAGCTGTTTTTT.

The chain has TRBV25-1 and TRBJ2-1; the match to TRBD2 covers 15 bases. The CDR3 spans 13 residues. Germline V gene lookup returns CDR1 MGHDK and CDR2 SYGVNS. This CDR3 is CATGLAGGREQFF. The DNA for the CDR3 is TGTGCAACTGGACTAGCGGGGGGGCGTGAGCAGTTCTTC.